Listed below are T cell receptor beta chains from one sample, sequenced in a study of regulatory T cells in long-lasting Graves disease. MiXCR, run by TCRdb on the multiplex PCR reads, gives a single entry per CDR3 protein. The sample includes about 530,000 distinct CDR3 sequences, 16% of them seen just once. These same data were also listed under a study on T cells in Graves' hyperthyroidism and ophthalmopathy.

Here the sequenced sample was peripheral blood mononuclear cells (PBMCs), taken at new diagnosis, from a patient treated with antithyroid drugs. The source of these receptors is a woman aged 35-65 years with Graves disease. Both conserved end residues are part of each CDR3. A D gene is named only where the DNA matches it firmly. Not every row has a clone size; where given, it reads once, few, many or a size class.

v_gene: TRBV20-1; d_gene: -; j_gene: TRBJ2-5; abundance: many; CDR3aa: CSASRLGQETQYF; CDR3nt: TGCAGTGCTAGCCGACTGGGACAAGAGACCCAGTACTTC
v_gene: TRBV14; d_gene: TRBD2; j_gene: TRBJ2-1; abundance: few; CDR3aa: CASSQLAGSSYNEQFF; CDR3nt: TGTGCCAGCAGCCAACTAGCGGGGAGCTCCTACAATGAGCAGTTCTTC
v_gene: TRBV2; d_gene: -; j_gene: TRBJ1-2; abundance: many; CDR3aa: CATQSRENYGYTF; CDR3nt: TGTGCCACTCAGTCGAGGGAGAACTATGGCTACACCTTC
v_gene: TRBV13; d_gene: -; j_gene: TRBJ2-7; abundance: -; CDR3aa: CASSSTPLGEQYF; CDR3nt: TGTGCCAGCAGCTCTACACCCCTTGGGGAGCAGTACTTC
v_gene: TRBV6-4; d_gene: -; j_gene: TRBJ2-4; abundance: -; CDR3aa: CASNNDTPEGKNIQYF; CDR3nt: TGTGCCAGCAACAACGATACCCCCGAGGGCAAAAACATTCAGTACTTC
v_gene: TRBV29-1; d_gene: -; j_gene: TRBJ2-7; abundance: -; CDR3aa: CSVVRGVTYGQYF; CDR3nt: TGCAGCGTTGTACGTGGTGTTACCTACGGGCAGTACTTC
v_gene: TRBV5-5; d_gene: -; j_gene: TRBJ1-1; abundance: many; CDR3aa: CASSTTANTEAFF; CDR3nt: TGTGCCAGCAGTACGACAGCTAACACTGAAGCTTTCTTT
v_gene: TRBV5-4; d_gene: -; j_gene: TRBJ2-6; abundance: -; CDR3aa: CASSGGDGANVLTF; CDR3nt: TGTGCCAGCAGCGGGGGCGATGGGGCCAACGTCCTGACTTTC
v_gene: TRBV20-1; d_gene: TRBD2; j_gene: TRBJ2-5; abundance: many; CDR3aa: CSATGSGAVLQETQYF; CDR3nt: TGCAGTGCAACCGGGAGCGGGGCCGTACTCCAAGAGACCCAGTACTTC
v_gene: TRBV5-1; d_gene: TRBD1; j_gene: TRBJ1-4; abundance: -; CDR3aa: CASSPAGQGARYGEKLFF; CDR3nt: TGCGCCAGCAGCCCCGCGGGACAGGGGGCGCGATATGGTGAAAAACTGTTTTTT
v_gene: TRBV5-1; d_gene: TRBD1; j_gene: TRBJ2-3; abundance: many; CDR3aa: CASSPRQGEVQYF; CDR3nt: TGCGCCAGCAGCCCACGACAGGGGGAGGTTCAGTATTTT
v_gene: TRBV27; d_gene: -; j_gene: TRBJ1-1; abundance: many; CDR3aa: CASRLTGDMNTEAFF; CDR3nt: TGTGCCAGCAGGCTGACAGGTGACATGAACACTGAAGCTTTCTTT
v_gene: TRBV3-1; d_gene: -; j_gene: TRBJ2-1; abundance: many; CDR3aa: CASSQGSSYNEQFF; CDR3nt: TGTGCCAGCAGCCAAGGATCCAGCTACAATGAGCAGTTCTTC
v_gene: TRBV4-2; d_gene: -; j_gene: TRBJ2-7; abundance: few; CDR3aa: CASSQEETVTYEQYF; CDR3nt: TGTGCCAGCAGCCAAGAAGAGACCGTCACCTACGAGCAGTACTTC
v_gene: TRBV20-1; d_gene: TRBD1; j_gene: TRBJ1-1; abundance: many; CDR3aa: CSASVGGGSDTEAFF; CDR3nt: TGCAGTGCTAGCGTTGGAGGGGGCTCGGACACTGAAGCTTTCTTT
v_gene: TRBV28; d_gene: -; j_gene: TRBJ2-6; abundance: -; CDR3aa: CASSTDRFSGANVLTF; CDR3nt: TGTGCCAGCAGTACGGACAGATTTTCTGGGGCCAACGTCCTGACTTTC
v_gene: TRBV29-1; d_gene: TRBD1; j_gene: TRBJ2-7; abundance: -; CDR3aa: CSVGDRDPPYEQYF; CDR3nt: TGCAGCGTGGGGGACAGGGACCCACCCTACGAGCAGTACTTC
v_gene: TRBV12-3/TRBV12-4; d_gene: -; j_gene: TRBJ2-1; abundance: many; CDR3aa: CASSLRVGTLFF; CDR3nt: TGTGCCAGCAGCCTCCGGGTGGGGACTTTATTCTTC
v_gene: TRBV6-1; d_gene: -; j_gene: TRBJ1-1; abundance: many; CDR3aa: CASSEGRSEAFF; CDR3nt: TGTGCCAGCAGCGAGGGACGCAGTGAAGCTTTCTTT
v_gene: TRBV28; d_gene: TRBD1; j_gene: TRBJ2-7; abundance: many; CDR3aa: CASSLTGGTYEQYF; CDR3nt: TGTGCCAGCAGCTTGACAGGGGGCACGTACGAGCAGTACTTC
v_gene: TRBV12-5; d_gene: TRBD2; j_gene: TRBJ2-3; abundance: many; CDR3aa: CASGLVLGLAGALTQYF; CDR3nt: TGTGCTAGTGGTTTGGTACTGGGACTAGCGGGGGCCCTAACGCAGTATTTT
v_gene: TRBV3-1; d_gene: TRBD1; j_gene: TRBJ2-7; abundance: many; CDR3aa: CASSQDFGQGVQYF; CDR3nt: TGTGCCAGCAGCCAAGATTTCGGACAGGGCGTGCAGTACTTC
v_gene: TRBV9; d_gene: -; j_gene: TRBJ1-1; abundance: -; CDR3aa: CASSARQLNTEAFF; CDR3nt: TGTGCCAGCAGCGCGCGCCAGTTGAACACTGAAGCTTTCTTT
v_gene: TRBV12-3/TRBV12-4; d_gene: TRBD2; j_gene: TRBJ2-1; abundance: -; CDR3aa: CASRERGIEQFF; CDR3nt: TGTGCCAGCAGGGAGCGGGGCATTGAGCAGTTCTTC
v_gene: TRBV13; d_gene: TRBD2; j_gene: TRBJ2-3; abundance: many; CDR3aa: CASSLGAAGASTDTQYF; CDR3nt: TGTGCCAGCAGCTTAGGAGCAGCGGGGGCTAGCACAGATACGCAGTATTTT
v_gene: TRBV6-1; d_gene: -; j_gene: TRBJ2-3; abundance: -; CDR3aa: CASSELVTGISTDTQYF; CDR3nt: TGTGCCAGCAGTGAACTCGTTACGGGGATCTCCACAGATACGCAGTATTTT
v_gene: TRBV10-3; d_gene: -; j_gene: TRBJ2-7; abundance: few; CDR3aa: CATQGQGSYEQYF; CDR3nt: TGTGCCACCCAGGGGCAGGGGTCCTACGAGCAGTACTTC
v_gene: TRBV2; d_gene: -; j_gene: TRBJ1-5; abundance: many; CDR3aa: CASSRDPSSNQPQHF; CDR3nt: TGTGCCAGCTCGCGGGACCCAAGTAGCAATCAGCCCCAGCATTTT
v_gene: TRBV5-1; d_gene: -; j_gene: TRBJ1-5; abundance: -; CDR3aa: CASSQTPQHF; CDR3nt: TGTGCCAGCAGCCAAACGCCCCAGCATTTT
v_gene: TRBV12-3/TRBV12-4; d_gene: -; j_gene: TRBJ2-6; abundance: many; CDR3aa: CASSLGGSSGANVLTF; CDR3nt: TGTGCCAGCAGTTTAGGCGGAAGCTCTGGGGCCAACGTCCTGACTTTC
v_gene: TRBV19; d_gene: -; j_gene: TRBJ1-5; abundance: many; CDR3aa: CASTSWVFAGQPQHF; CDR3nt: TGTGCCAGTACCTCCTGGGTGTTTGCGGGACAGCCCCAGCATTTT
v_gene: TRBV12-3/TRBV12-4; d_gene: -; j_gene: TRBJ2-7; abundance: many; CDR3aa: CASAGIGYEQYF; CDR3nt: TGTGCCAGCGCCGGGATAGGTTACGAGCAGTACTTC
v_gene: TRBV7-9; d_gene: -; j_gene: TRBJ1-5; abundance: few; CDR3aa: CASWDDLSNQPQHF; CDR3nt: TGTGCCAGCTGGGACGATTTGAGCAATCAGCCCCAGCATTTT
v_gene: TRBV28; d_gene: TRBD1; j_gene: TRBJ2-3; abundance: many; CDR3aa: CASSLLQGAADTQYF; CDR3nt: TGTGCCAGCAGTTTATTACAGGGGGCCGCAGATACGCAGTATTTT
v_gene: TRBV20-1; d_gene: -; j_gene: TRBJ2-3; abundance: many; CDR3aa: CSARRGSSTDTQYF; CDR3nt: TGCAGTGCTAGGCGCGGCTCTAGCACAGATACGCAGTATTTT
v_gene: TRBV7-9; d_gene: -; j_gene: TRBJ1-1; abundance: few; CDR3aa: CASTSYDTEAFF; CDR3nt: TGTGCCAGCACCTCCTACGACACTGAAGCTTTCTTT
v_gene: TRBV19; d_gene: -; j_gene: TRBJ1-1; abundance: many; CDR3aa: CASSMRGPNTEAFF; CDR3nt: TGTGCCAGTAGTATGAGGGGACCCAACACTGAAGCTTTCTTT
v_gene: TRBV12-3/TRBV12-4; d_gene: -; j_gene: TRBJ2-3; abundance: many; CDR3aa: CASSFLSTDTQYF; CDR3nt: TGTGCCAGCAGTTTTCTCAGCACAGATACGCAGTATTTT
v_gene: TRBV4-2; d_gene: -; j_gene: TRBJ1-1; abundance: -; CDR3aa: CASSPGQRVTEAFF; CDR3nt: TGTGCCAGCAGCCCTGGACAGAGGGTTACTGAAGCTTTCTTT
v_gene: TRBV28; d_gene: -; j_gene: TRBJ1-2; abundance: many; CDR3aa: CASRPGTGNYGYTF; CDR3nt: TGTGCCAGCAGGCCCGGCACAGGGAACTATGGCTACACCTTC
v_gene: TRBV20-1; d_gene: -; j_gene: TRBJ2-7; abundance: -; CDR3aa: CSARVRKANEQYF; CDR3nt: TGCAGTGCTAGAGTGCGGAAAGCCAACGAGCAGTACTTC
v_gene: TRBV18; d_gene: TRBD1; j_gene: TRBJ2-5; abundance: many; CDR3aa: CASSQGTGGKETQYF; CDR3nt: TGTGCCAGCTCCCAAGGGACAGGGGGAAAGGAGACCCAGTACTTC
v_gene: TRBV27; d_gene: -; j_gene: TRBJ1-6; abundance: -; CDR3aa: CASSATGAPLHF; CDR3nt: TGTGCCAGCAGTGCCACGGGTGCGCCCCTCCACTTT
v_gene: TRBV7-2; d_gene: -; j_gene: TRBJ2-1; abundance: -; CDR3aa: CASSLSAESSYNEQFF; CDR3nt: TGTGCCAGCAGCTTATCCGCAGAGAGCTCCTACAATGAGCAGTTCTTC
v_gene: TRBV18; d_gene: -; j_gene: TRBJ2-3; abundance: many; CDR3aa: CASSPAISTDTQYF; CDR3nt: TGTGCCAGCTCACCCGCGATCAGCACAGATACGCAGTATTTT
v_gene: TRBV10-3; d_gene: TRBD1; j_gene: TRBJ2-1; abundance: -; CDR3aa: CAISGTGEQFF; CDR3nt: TGTGCCATCAGTGGGACAGGGGAGCAGTTCTTC
v_gene: TRBV28; d_gene: TRBD2; j_gene: TRBJ2-3; abundance: many; CDR3aa: CASSYLAGSPTDTQYF; CDR3nt: TGTGCCAGCAGTTACCTAGCGGGCTCTCCCACAGATACGCAGTATTTT
v_gene: TRBV7-8; d_gene: -; j_gene: TRBJ1-1; abundance: many; CDR3aa: CASSSLEMNTEAFF; CDR3nt: TGTGCCAGCAGCTCCTTGGAGATGAACACTGAAGCTTTCTTT
v_gene: TRBV6-1; d_gene: -; j_gene: TRBJ2-2; abundance: -; CDR3aa: CASSSEGPGELFF; CDR3nt: TGTGCCAGCAGTAGTGAGGGGCCCGGGGAGCTGTTTTTT
v_gene: TRBV11-2; d_gene: TRBD2; j_gene: TRBJ2-7; abundance: many; CDR3aa: CASSPVLRLAGGSYEQYF; CDR3nt: TGTGCCAGCAGCCCGGTCCTGAGACTAGCGGGGGGATCCTACGAGCAGTACTTC
v_gene: TRBV7-9; d_gene: -; j_gene: TRBJ1-2; abundance: -; CDR3aa: CASSLGGSGGYTF; CDR3nt: TGTGCCAGCAGCTTAGGCGGGTCGGGAGGCTACACCTTC
v_gene: TRBV5-1; d_gene: -; j_gene: TRBJ2-1; abundance: -; CDR3aa: CASRLNSYNEQFF; CDR3nt: TGCGCCAGTCGACTGAATTCCTACAATGAGCAGTTCTTC
v_gene: TRBV28; d_gene: TRBD1; j_gene: TRBJ1-4; abundance: many; CDR3aa: CASTSRQGGTEKLFF; CDR3nt: TGTGCCAGCACCTCGAGACAGGGAGGGACCGAAAAACTGTTTTTT
v_gene: TRBV11-3; d_gene: -; j_gene: TRBJ1-1; abundance: many; CDR3aa: CASSPMSGVSTEAFF; CDR3nt: TGTGCCAGCAGCCCCATGTCGGGGGTCTCCACTGAAGCTTTCTTT